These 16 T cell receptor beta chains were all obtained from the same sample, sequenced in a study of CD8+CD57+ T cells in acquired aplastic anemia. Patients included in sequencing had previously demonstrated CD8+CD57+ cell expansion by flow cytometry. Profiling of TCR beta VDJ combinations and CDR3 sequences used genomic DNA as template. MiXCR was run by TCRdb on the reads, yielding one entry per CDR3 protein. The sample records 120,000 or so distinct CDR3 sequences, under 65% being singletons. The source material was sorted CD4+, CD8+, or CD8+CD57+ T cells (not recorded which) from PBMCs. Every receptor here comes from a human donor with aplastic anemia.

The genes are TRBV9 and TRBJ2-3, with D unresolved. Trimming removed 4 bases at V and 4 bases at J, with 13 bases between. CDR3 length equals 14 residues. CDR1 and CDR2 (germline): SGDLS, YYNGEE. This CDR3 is CASSKARAADTQYF. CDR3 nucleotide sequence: TGTGCCAGCAGCAAAGCACGGGCTGCAGATACGCAGTATTTT.

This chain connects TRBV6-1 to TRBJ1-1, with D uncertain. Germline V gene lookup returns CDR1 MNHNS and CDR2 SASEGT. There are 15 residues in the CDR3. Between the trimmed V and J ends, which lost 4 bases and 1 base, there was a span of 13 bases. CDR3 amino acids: CASSANTWGNTEAFF. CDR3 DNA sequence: TGTGCCAGCAGTGCCAATACGTGGGGGAACACTGAAGCTTTCTTT.

This CDR3 reads CASSDPPLNTEAFF. The DNA of the CDR3 is TGTGCCAGCAGTGACCCCCCGCTAAACACTGAAGCTTTCTTT. The chain combines TRBV2 with TRBJ1-1; the D is unclear. Per the germline V gene, CDR1 is SNHLY and CDR2 is FYNNEI. V was trimmed by 3 bases and J by 2 bases, leaving 10 bases between them. The CDR3 covers 14 residues. The variable domain in full, with the rest retrieved from reference TRBV2 and TRBJ1-1, is EPEVTQTPSHQVTQMGQEVILRCVPISNHLYFYWYRQILGQKVEFLVSFYNNEISEKSEIFDDQFSVERPDGSNFTLKIRSTKLEDSAMYFCASSDPPLNTEAFFGQGTRLTVV.

DNA of the CDR3: TGCAGTGCTAGAGTCCCCTCCTACGAGCAGTACTTC. Amino acids: CSARVPSYEQYF. This chain connects TRBV20-1 to TRBJ2-7, with unresolved D. This CDR3 comprises 12 residues. The germline V gene encodes CDR1 DFQATT and CDR2 SNEGSKA (reference sequence). Trimming shortened V by 1 base and J by 0 bases, and 4 bases separated the two germline ends.

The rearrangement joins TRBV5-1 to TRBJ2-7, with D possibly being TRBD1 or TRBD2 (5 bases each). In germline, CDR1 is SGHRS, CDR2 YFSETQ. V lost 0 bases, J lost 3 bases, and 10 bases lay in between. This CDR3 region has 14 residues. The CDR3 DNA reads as TGCGCCAGCAGCTTGGGATCAGGGAGCTACGAGCAGTACTTC. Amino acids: CASSLGSGSYEQYF.

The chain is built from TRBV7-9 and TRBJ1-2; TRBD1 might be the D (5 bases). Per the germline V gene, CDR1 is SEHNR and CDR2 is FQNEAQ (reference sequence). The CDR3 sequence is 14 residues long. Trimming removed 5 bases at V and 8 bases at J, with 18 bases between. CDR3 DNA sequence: TGTGCCAGCAGCCCCCCTCAGGGCACAGTGGGCTACACCTTC. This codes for CASSPPQGTVGYTF.

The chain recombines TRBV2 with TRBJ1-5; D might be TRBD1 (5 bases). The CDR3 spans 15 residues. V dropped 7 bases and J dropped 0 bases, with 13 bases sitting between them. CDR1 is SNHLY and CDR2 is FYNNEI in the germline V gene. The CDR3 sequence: CASNWQGSSNQPQHF. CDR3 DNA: TGTGCCAGCAATTGGCAGGGCTCTAGCAATCAGCCCCAGCATTTT. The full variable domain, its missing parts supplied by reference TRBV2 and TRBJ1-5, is EPEVTQTPSHQVTQMGQEVILRCVPISNHLYFYWYRQILGQKVEFLVSFYNNEISEKSEIFDDQFSVERPDGSNFTLKIRSTKLEDSAMYFCASNWQGSSNQPQHFGDGTRLSIL.

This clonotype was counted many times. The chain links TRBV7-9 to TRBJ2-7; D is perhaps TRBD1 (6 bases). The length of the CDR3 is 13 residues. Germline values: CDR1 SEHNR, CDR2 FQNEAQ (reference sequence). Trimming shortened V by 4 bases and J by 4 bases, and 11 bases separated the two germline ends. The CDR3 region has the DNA TGTGCCAGCAGCTCTACAGGGTGGTACGAGCAGTACTTC. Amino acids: CASSSTGWYEQYF.

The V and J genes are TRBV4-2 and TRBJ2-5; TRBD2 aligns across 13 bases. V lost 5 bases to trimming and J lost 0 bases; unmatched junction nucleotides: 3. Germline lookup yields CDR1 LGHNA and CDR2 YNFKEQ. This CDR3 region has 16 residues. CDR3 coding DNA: TGTGCCAGCAGCACCACTAGCGGGGGGGACCAAGAGACCCAGTACTTC. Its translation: CASSTTSGGDQETQYF.

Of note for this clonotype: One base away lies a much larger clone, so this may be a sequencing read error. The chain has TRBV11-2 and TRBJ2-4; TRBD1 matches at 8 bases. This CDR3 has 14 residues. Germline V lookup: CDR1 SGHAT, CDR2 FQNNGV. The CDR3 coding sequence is TGTGCCGGCAGCCGAGACAGGGGCCAAAACATTCAGTACTTC. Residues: CAGSRDRGQNIQYF. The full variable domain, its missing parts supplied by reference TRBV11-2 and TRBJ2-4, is EAGVAQSPRYKIIEKRQSVAFWCNPISGHATLYWYQQILGQGPKLLIQFQNNGVVDDSQLPKDRFSAERLKGVDSTLKIQPAKLEDSAVYLCAGSRDRGQNIQYFGAGTRLSVL.

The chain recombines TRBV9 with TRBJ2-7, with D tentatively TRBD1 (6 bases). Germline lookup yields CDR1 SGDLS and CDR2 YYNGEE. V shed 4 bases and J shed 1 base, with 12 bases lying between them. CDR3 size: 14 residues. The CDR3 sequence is CASSRGTGSYEQYF. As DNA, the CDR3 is TGTGCCAGCAGCCGGGGAACAGGGTCCTACGAGCAGTACTTC.

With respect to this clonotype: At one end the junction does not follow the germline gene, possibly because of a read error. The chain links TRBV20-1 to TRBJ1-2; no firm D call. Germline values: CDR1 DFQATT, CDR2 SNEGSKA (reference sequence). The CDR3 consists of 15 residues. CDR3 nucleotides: TGCGGTGCTAGAGATCCCGACATGGGTAATTATGGCTACACCTTC. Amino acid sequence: CGARDPDMGNYGYTF.

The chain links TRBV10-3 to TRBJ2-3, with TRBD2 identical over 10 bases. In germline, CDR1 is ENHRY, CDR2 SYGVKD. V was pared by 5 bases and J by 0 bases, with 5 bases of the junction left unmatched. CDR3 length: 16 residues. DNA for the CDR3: TGTGCCATCAGTAACGGACTAGCGGCCAGCACAGATACGCAGTATTTT. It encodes CAISNGLAASTDTQYF.

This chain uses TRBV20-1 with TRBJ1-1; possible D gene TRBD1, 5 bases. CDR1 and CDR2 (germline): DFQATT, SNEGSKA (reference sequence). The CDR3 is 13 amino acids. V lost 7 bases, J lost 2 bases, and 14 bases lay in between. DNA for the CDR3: TGCAGTGTTTCGGGGCCGCTAAACACTGAAGCTTTCTTT. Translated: CSVSGPLNTEAFF.

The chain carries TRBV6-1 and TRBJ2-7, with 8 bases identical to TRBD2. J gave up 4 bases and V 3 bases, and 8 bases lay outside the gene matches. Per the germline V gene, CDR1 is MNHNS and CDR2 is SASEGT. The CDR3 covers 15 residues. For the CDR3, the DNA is TGTGCCAGCAGTGAGTATAGCGGGGTACAATACGAGCAGTACTTC. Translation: CASSEYSGVQYEQYF.

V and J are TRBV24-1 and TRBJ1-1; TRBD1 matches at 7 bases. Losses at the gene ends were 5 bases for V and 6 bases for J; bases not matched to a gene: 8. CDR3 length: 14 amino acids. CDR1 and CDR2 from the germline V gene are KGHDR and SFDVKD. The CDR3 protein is CATSAADRVAEAFF. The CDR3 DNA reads TGTGCCACCAGTGCCGCAGACAGGGTAGCTGAAGCTTTCTTT.